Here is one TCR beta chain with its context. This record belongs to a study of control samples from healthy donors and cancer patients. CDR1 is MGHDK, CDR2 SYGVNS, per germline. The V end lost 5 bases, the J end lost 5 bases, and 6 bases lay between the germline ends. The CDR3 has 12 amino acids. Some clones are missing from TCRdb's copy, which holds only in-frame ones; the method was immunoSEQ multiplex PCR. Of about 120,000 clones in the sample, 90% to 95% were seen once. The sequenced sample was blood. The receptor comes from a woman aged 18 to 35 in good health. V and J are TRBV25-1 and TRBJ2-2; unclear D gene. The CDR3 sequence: CASSLATGELFF. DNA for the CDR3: TGTGCCAGCAGTCTTGCGACCGGGGAGCTGTTTTTT.